This record concerns one T cell receptor beta chain sequence. The target antigen is unknown. Losses at the gene ends were 1 base for V and 6 bases for J; bases not matched to a gene: 3. Germline lookup yields CDR1 SQVTM and CDR2 ANQGSEA. This CDR3 has 13 residues. This record comes from a study of a mutant IDH1 vaccine in newly diagnosed glioma. Notes on the study in general: Seemingly, pseudoprogression had no relation to changes in the top peripheral T cell clonotypes.

The method was immunoSEQ multiplex PCR; TCRdb's version includes in-frame clones alone and lacks a portion of them. The table has about 64,000 clones, 65% to 75% seen once. Time point meaning: week 35, safety follow-up. Vaccine doses each comprised 300 ug of mutant IDH1 20-mer peptide, with topical imiquimod. Tumors from donors were new WHO grade 3 or 4 IDH1-mutant astrocytomas with ATRX loss. The rearrangement links TRBV29-1 to TRBJ2-1; 7 bases match TRBD1. The source of this sequence is a man aged 50 to 59 with glioma. The source material was PBMCs, sampled from a glioma patient whose treatment included an IDH1 peptide vaccine. The CDR3 spells CSVEGSGGNEQFF. DNA of the CDR3: TGCAGCGTTGAAGGCTCAGGGGGCAATGAGCAGTTCTTC.